The text below deals with one T cell receptor (beta chain). Antigen: not known. The sample originates from a study of CD4 T cells in relation to SARS-CoV-2 and coronaviruses. Study background: TCR beta CDR3s were sequenced after roughly nine-day antigen culture of PBMCs.

Generated by immunoSEQ multiplex PCR, the TCRdb table keeps only in-frame clones and is missing some. The top ten clones hold around 1.2% of a sample with around 41,000 clones, around 82% of them seen once. For about nine days, 10^5 sorted CD4+ cells grew with T cell-depleted PBMCs and CEF. The TCR sequence derives from an adult with COVID-19. Source material: naive CD4+ T cells from PBMCs, cultured in vitro. Subset noted: naive CD4+ T cells isolated by negative enrichment.

The CDR3 spells CASSISRTGGMETQYF. In DNA form, the CDR3 reads TGTGCCAGTAGTATATCCCGGACAGGGGGCATGGAGACCCAGTACTTC. J is TRBJ2-5 and V is TRBV19, with 11 bases aligning to TRBD1. Germline trimming cut 2 bases from V and 5 bases from J; bases unmatched to any gene: 7. Germline lookup yields CDR1 LNHDA and CDR2 SQIVND (reference sequence). The CDR3 has 16 amino acids. The full variable domain, rest sourced from reference TRBV19 and TRBJ2-5, is DGGITQSPKYLFRKEGQNVTLSCEQNLNHDAMYWYRQDPGQGLRLIYYSQIVNDFQKGDIAEGYSVSREKKESFPLTVTSAQKNPTAFYLCASSISRTGGMETQYFGPGTRLLVL.